These 16 T cell receptor beta chains share one sample of origin, sequenced in a study of T-cell memory formation after mild COVID-19. MiXCR, run by TCRdb on the 5' RACE reads, gives a single entry per CDR3 protein. The table shows more than 450,000 distinct CDR3 sequences, with over 15% occurring only once. The sample was PBMCs or a T cell subset sorted from them (not recorded which). The receptor set was obtained from an adult woman who had mild COVID-19 (a few samples of this study predate the infection). Cell type and time point are not known.

In its sample, this clonotype was seen a few times. V usage is TRBV29-1 and J usage is TRBJ2-2, with 7 bases that match TRBD1. From germline, CDR1 is SQVTM and CDR2 ANQGSEA. V was pared by 2 bases and J by 1 base, with 4 bases of the junction left unmatched. This CDR3 spans 15 amino acids. CDR3 coding DNA: TGCAGCGTTGAATCGGGACAGATGAACACCGGGGAGCTGTTTTTT. Protein product: CSVESGQMNTGELFF.

The chain uses TRBV4-1 and TRBJ1-3; D not certain. V lost 4 bases to trimming and J lost 2 bases, with 6 bases between them. CDR3 length: 13 residues. Germline values: CDR1 MGHRA, CDR2 YSYEKL. The CDR3 sequence is CASSRYTGNTIYF. The CDR3 DNA reads TGCGCCAGCAGCCGATACACTGGAAACACCATATATTTT.

The V call is TRBV18, the J call TRBJ2-1; TRBD2 might be the D (5 bases). The CDR3 runs to 15 residues. Trimming shortened V by 3 bases and J by 1 base, and 10 bases separated the two germline ends. Germline lookup yields CDR1 KGHSH and CDR2 LQKENI. This CDR3 reads CASSPQRESYNEQFF. CDR3 DNA: TGTGCCAGCTCACCTCAGAGGGAGTCCTACAATGAGCAGTTCTTC.

J is TRBJ1-1 and V is TRBV29-1; D gene unclear. The CDR3 extends over 12 amino acids. Germline V gene sequence: CDR1 SQVTM, CDR2 ANQGSEA. V lost 4 bases, J lost 5 bases, and 11 bases lay in between. Written as DNA, the CDR3 is TGCAGCGTTGTGGGTTCAAGGACTGAAGCTTTCTTT. Translated: CSVVGSRTEAFF.

The sample holds a few counts of this clonotype. The CDR3 is CASSGGMGVGDYGYTF. The CDR3 DNA reads as TGCGCCAGCAGCGGTGGTATGGGGGTTGGTGACTATGGCTACACCTTC. The rearrangement joins TRBV5-1 to TRBJ1-2, with a possible D match to TRBD1 (5 bases). Trimming cost V 4 bases and J 3 bases, with 19 bases left between them. Germline CDR1 SGHRS, CDR2 YFSETQ. CDR3 length: 16 amino acids.

The chain couples TRBV9 to TRBJ2-7; D tentatively fits TRBD1 or TRBD2 (6 bases each). The CDR3 spans 15 residues. V was trimmed by 3 bases and J by 2 bases, leaving 15 bases between them. Per germline, CDR1 SGDLS and CDR2 YYNGEE. This chain's CDR3 is CASSDNPGEAYEQYF. CDR3 nucleotide sequence: TGTGCCAGCAGCGACAACCCAGGGGAGGCCTACGAGCAGTACTTC. Combining the CDR3 with reference TRBV9 and TRBJ2-7 gives the whole variable domain DSGVTQTPKHLITATGQRVTLRCSPRSGDLSVYWYQQSLDQGLQFLIQYYNGEERAKGNILERFSAQQFPDLHSELNLSSLELGDSALYFCASSDNPGEAYEQYFGPGTRLTVT.

The sample holds a few counts of this clonotype. The J gene is TRBJ2-7, the V gene TRBV7-2; D is perhaps TRBD1 (5 bases). Trimming pared 1 base from V and 0 bases from J, leaving 7 bases between. Germline V gene sequence: CDR1 SGHTA, CDR2 FQGNSA. The CDR3 is 14 amino acids. The DNA of the CDR3 is TGTGCCAGCAGCTTAGACAGGTACTCCTACGAGCAGTACTTC. Encoded protein: CASSLDRYSYEQYF.

V usage is TRBV5-5 and J usage is TRBJ2-1; a weak D match, TRBD1 (6 bases). The CDR3 runs to 16 residues. Deletions cut 3 bases from V and 5 bases from J, with 18 bases between. Germline V gene data show CDR1 as SGHKS and CDR2 as YYEKEE (reference sequence). The CDR3 loop reads CASSSERGSRNNEQFF. The CDR3 DNA sequence: TGTGCCAGCAGCTCTGAAAGGGGGAGTCGAAACAATGAGCAGTTCTTC.

The V gene is TRBV4-2, the J gene TRBJ1-4; possibly TRBD1 for D (6 bases). Trimming took 4 bases from V and 11 from J, leaving 11 bases between them. From germline, CDR1 is LGHNA and CDR2 YNFKEQ. CDR3 size: 12 residues. CDR3 nucleotide sequence: TGTGCCAGCAGCCCTCAGGGGATGAAACTGTTTTTT. Encoded protein: CASSPQGMKLFF.

The rearrangement uses TRBV10-3 and TRBJ2-5; 7 bases are shared with TRBD1. Germline lookup yields CDR1 ENHRY and CDR2 SYGVKD. The CDR3 totals 13 residues. After removal of 8 bases from V and 5 bases from J, the junction contained 8 bases not matched to a gene. The CDR3 spells CAISTGIGETQYF. The DNA for the CDR3 is TGTGCCATCTCGACAGGGATTGGGGAGACCCAGTACTTC.

The table lists this clonotype with a few counts. The chain employs TRBV11-2 and TRBJ2-5; the match to TRBD1 covers 7 bases. The CDR3 has 20 residues. After removal of 0 bases from V and 5 bases from J, the junction contained 21 bases not matched to a gene. Germline V gene lookup returns CDR1 SGHAT and CDR2 FQNNGV. CDR3 residues: CASSLEAPLLGGQIAETQYF. In nucleotides, the CDR3 is TGTGCCAGCAGCTTAGAGGCCCCCTTGCTAGGGGGACAGATTGCGGAGACCCAGTACTTC.

This clonotype was detected only a few times. CDR3 protein: CASSHALAVYEQYF. CDR3 coding DNA: TGTGCCAGCAGCCACGCACTAGCGGTATACGAGCAGTACTTC. The chain uses TRBV4-2 and TRBJ2-7, with 8 bases aligning to TRBD2. The junction had 5 bases not matched to a gene; V was cut back by 3 bases and J by 4 bases. In germline, CDR1 is LGHNA, CDR2 YNFKEQ. CDR3 length: 14 amino acids.

This clonotype came up a few times. CDR3 sequence (DNA): TGTGCCTGGGCAGCGGGAGTTGGCTACAATGAGCAGTTCTTC. This sequence encodes CAWAAGVGYNEQFF. The chain couples TRBV30 to TRBJ2-1, with TRBD2 matching over 8 bases. CDR3 length: 14 amino acids. V dropped 5 bases and J dropped 3; count of bases not matched to a gene: 6. From germline, CDR1 is GTSNPN and CDR2 SVGIG (reference sequence).

The genes are TRBV4-1 and TRBJ2-2, with 9 bases identical to TRBD1. V gave up 0 bases and J gave up 5 bases; unmatched junction bases: 7. The V gene's germline CDR1 is MGHRA and CDR2 YSYEKL. CDR3 length: 17 residues. CDR3 sequence (DNA): TGCGCCAGCAGCCAAGATACCTACAGGGGGCATACCGGGGAGCTGTTTTTT. It is translated as CASSQDTYRGHTGELFF.

This clonotype was detected only a few times. The chain has TRBV14 and TRBJ2-2, with D perhaps being TRBD1 or TRBD2 (5 bases each). The V and J ends lost 1 base and 4 bases respectively, with 13 bases between them. The CDR3 consists of 16 residues. Germline V CDR1 and CDR2: SGHDN, FVKESK. The CDR3 DNA follows: TGTGCCAGCAGCCAAGTAGGGGAGAAGGGCACCGGGGAGCTGTTTTTT. Amino acids: CASSQVGEKGTGELFF.

This clonotype came up a few times. The rearrangement links TRBV20-1 to TRBJ1-5, with D perhaps matching TRBD1 (6 bases). Germline V CDR1 and CDR2: DFQATT, SNEGSKA (reference sequence). The CDR3 contains 14 residues. Trimming removed 4 bases at V and 6 bases at J, with 16 bases between. CDR3 nucleotides: TGCAGTGCTACCCTGCCAGGGGCGCGTCAGCCCCAGCATTTT. Translation gives CSATLPGARQPQHF.